These T cell receptor beta chains were read from a single sample in a study of T cell responses to AZD1222 COVID-19 vaccine. TCRdb's copy holds only in-frame clones and misses some; the assay was immunoSEQ multiplex PCR. The sample consists of 150,000 or so clones, approximately 90% of them appearing once. The source material was peripheral blood, sampled 28 days after the second AZD1222 dose. The source is an adult who received the AZD1222 COVID-19 vaccine. CDR3s include the opening cysteine and the closing phenylalanine or tryptophan. D genes are given only for firm matches.

J: TRBJ2-5; D: -; V: TRBV12-5; DNA: TGTGCTAGTGGTCGAACGTGGGAAGAGACCCAGTACTTC; CDR3: CASGRTWEETQYF
J: TRBJ2-7; D: TRBD2; V: TRBV29-1; DNA: TGCAGCGCTGTAGCGGGAGTGGCGGACGAGCAGTACTTC; CDR3: CSAVAGVADEQYF
J: TRBJ2-5; D: -; V: TRBV9; DNA: TGTGCCAGCAGCGACCGACTCTTCCCCCGTCAACAAGAGACCCAGTACTTC; CDR3: CASSDRLFPRQQETQYF
J: TRBJ1-3; D: -; V: TRBV2; DNA: TGTGCCAGCAGTGAAGCAGGTGGATCTGGAAACACCATATATTTT; CDR3: CASSEAGGSGNTIYF
J: TRBJ2-2; D: -; V: TRBV28; DNA: TGTGCCAGCAGTGGACGGACGAACACCGGGGAGCTGTTTTTT; CDR3: CASSGRTNTGELFF
J: TRBJ2-7; D: TRBD1; V: TRBV30; DNA: TGTGCCTGGAGTCCCCGGACAGGGGGCTACGAGCAGTACTTC; CDR3: CAWSPRTGGYEQYF
J: TRBJ2-7; D: -; V: TRBV6-5; DNA: TGTGCCAGCAGTTACGAGCAGAACTACGAGCAGTACTTC; CDR3: CASSYEQNYEQYF
J: TRBJ2-7; D: -; V: TRBV6-4; DNA: TGTGCCAGCAGTTGGGACGGCACCTACGAGCAGTACTTC; CDR3: CASSWDGTYEQYF
J: TRBJ2-7; D: TRBD1; V: TRBV7-9; DNA: TGTGCCAGCAGCTTCCCTCAGGGGGCGTCCTACGAGCAGTACTTC; CDR3: CASSFPQGASYEQYF
J: TRBJ1-2; D: TRBD1; V: TRBV7-2; DNA: TGTGCCAGCAGCCCACAGGGGGGGCCTAACTATGGCTACACCTTC; CDR3: CASSPQGGPNYGYTF
J: TRBJ1-5; D: -; V: TRBV5-1; DNA: TGCGCCAGCAGCAAGACAGGCGGCGAGGGTCAGCCCCAGCATTTT; CDR3: CASSKTGGEGQPQHF
J: TRBJ2-7; D: TRBD2; V: TRBV25-1; DNA: TGTGCCAGCAGTGAGTGGACTAGCGGGAGGGCCATATACGAGCAGTACTTC; CDR3: CASSEWTSGRAIYEQYF
J: TRBJ2-1; D: TRBD2; V: TRBV6-2/TRBV6-3; DNA: TGTGCCAGCAGCCCCCGGGGGGGGCGTAATGAGCAGTTCTTC; CDR3: CASSPRGGRNEQFF